The sequence of this T cell receptor beta chain was determined in a study of cytomegalovirus exposure and HLA in healthy donors. V was clipped by 6 bases and J by 6 bases; unmatched bases: 14. Germline V lookup: CDR1 SGHVS, CDR2 FNYEAQ. The CDR3 is 16 residues long. In the PCR, 60 Vbeta and 13 Jbeta primers were used. TCRdb keeps only in-frame clones here, not all; method: immunoSEQ multiplex PCR. The specimen's table records around 210,000 clones. V gene TRBV7-6 combines with J gene TRBJ2-1; 7 nucleotides match TRBD1. Sequencing was performed on PBMCs. The clonotype comes from a girl aged 2-10 years in good health and CMV-seropositive. The CDR3 loop reads CASSFRRDSNFNEQFF. As DNA, the CDR3 is TGTGCCAGCAGTTTCCGACGGGACAGCAACTTCAATGAGCAGTTCTTC. Looking up the rest from reference TRBV7-6 and TRBJ2-1 gives the full variable domain: GAGVSQSPRYKVTKRGQDVALRCDPISGHVSLYWYRQALGQGPEFLTYFNYEAQQDKSGLPNDRFSAERPEGSISTLTIQRTEQRDSAMYRCASSFRRDSNFNEQFFGPGTRLTVL.